The clone carrying this TCR beta chain was recorded at least ten times. The entry originates in a study of neurological immune-mediated disorders. V shed 1 base and J 7 bases; nucleotides not matched to a gene: 9. Germline assignment: CDR1 KGHSH and CDR2 LQKENI. This CDR3 is built from 16 residues. Each CDR3 protein gets one entry after TCRdb re-called the 5' RACE reads with MiXCR. Among 60,000 to 85,000 distinct CDR3 sequences, less than 5.5% were seen once, and the ten largest hold 2% to 2.5%. The source material was PBMCs. The V call is TRBV18, the J call TRBJ2-1; 8 bases fit TRBD2. The receptor's source is a woman aged 25 to 39 with multiple sclerosis. The CDR3 spells CASSPLSGANGNEQFF. The CDR3, as DNA: TGTGCCAGCTCACCACTTAGCGGGGCCAACGGGAATGAGCAGTTCTTC.